This TCR beta chain was sequenced during a study of breast tumors, draining lymph nodes, adjacent tissues. The study's findings and limits: Compared with lymph nodes, tumors were less diverse; compared with nontumor tissue, more. That most tumor T cells come from lymph nodes remained unproven.

There are 13 residues in the CDR3. Germline V CDR1 and CDR2: SNHLY, FYNNEI. With 8 bases clipped from V and 8 bases from J, the junction kept 6 bases outside the gene matches. Samples came from axillary lymph nodes draining the breast cancer. TCRdb independently ran MiXCR on the multiplex PCR reads; one entry per CDR3 protein. The sample carries 120,000 or so distinct CDR3 sequences, just under 20% recorded once. This clonotype was recorded many times. Its antigen is as yet unknown. The genes are TRBV2 and TRBJ1-4; 9 bases fit TRBD1. The sample was axillary lymph node tissue. The sequence was obtained from a female donor with breast cancer. Some clones in this sample may be carry-over from other donors' samples. The CDR3 nucleotides read TGTGCCAGCGGGGGACAGGGAGAAGAAAAACTGTTTTTT. It specifies CASGGQGEEKLFF. Filled out from reference TRBV2 and TRBJ1-4, the complete variable domain reads EPEVTQTPSHQVTQMGQEVILRCVPISNHLYFYWYRQILGQKVEFLVSFYNNEISEKSEIFDDQFSVERPDGSNFTLKIRSTKLEDSAMYFCASGGQGEEKLFFGSGTQLSVL.